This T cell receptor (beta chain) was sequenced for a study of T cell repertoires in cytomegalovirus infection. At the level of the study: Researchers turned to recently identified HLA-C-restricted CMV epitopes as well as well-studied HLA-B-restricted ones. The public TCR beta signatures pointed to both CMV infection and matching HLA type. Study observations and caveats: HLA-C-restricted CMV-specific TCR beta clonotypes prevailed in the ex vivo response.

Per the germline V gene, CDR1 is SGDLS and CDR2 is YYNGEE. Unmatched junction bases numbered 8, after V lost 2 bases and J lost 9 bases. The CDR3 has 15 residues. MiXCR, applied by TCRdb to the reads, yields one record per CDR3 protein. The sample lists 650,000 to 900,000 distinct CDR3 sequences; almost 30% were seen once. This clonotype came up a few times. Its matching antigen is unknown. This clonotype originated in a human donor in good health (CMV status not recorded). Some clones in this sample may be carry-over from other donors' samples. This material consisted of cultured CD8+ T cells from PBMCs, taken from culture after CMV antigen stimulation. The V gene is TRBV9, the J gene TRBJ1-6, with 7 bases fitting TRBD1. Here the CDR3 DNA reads TGTGCCAGCAGCGTTGACAGGGATAGGAGTTCACCCCTCCACTTT. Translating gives CASSVDRDRSSPLHF.